The sequence of this T cell receptor beta chain was determined in a study of T cell repertoires in cytomegalovirus infection. About the study: A matching HLA type, together with CMV infection, was signaled by public TCR beta signatures. The study, taken as a whole, reports: The ex vivo response was dominated by HLA-C-restricted CMV-specific TCR beta clonotypes.

TCRdb itself ran the reads through MiXCR, one entry per CDR3 protein. The sample holds a few hundred thousand distinct CDR3 sequences; 15% to 20% are singletons and the top ten take approximately 44%. This clonotype was counted between two and nine times. Antigen specificity is unknown. Germline assignment: CDR1 SQVTM and CDR2 ANQGSEA. Trimming removed 6 bases from V and 0 bases from J; junction bases left unmatched: 7. The CDR3 is 15 amino acids. The source is a human donor in good health (CMV status not recorded). Some clones in this sample may be carry-over from other donors' samples. The specimen was CD8+ T cells from PBMCs. The rearrangement joins TRBV29-1 to TRBJ1-3; 8 bases match TRBD1. The CDR3 DNA reads TGCAGCGTCTTAATGGGACAGGTCTCTGGAAACACCATATATTTT. Protein product: CSVLMGQVSGNTIYF.